This TCR beta chain is drawn from a study of T cells after yellow fever vaccination. Germline assignment: CDR1 ENHRY and CDR2 SYGVKD. The CDR3 runs 14 residues. Trimming left V 2 bases short and J 0 bases short, with 5 bases between. One entry per CDR3 protein results from TCRdb running MiXCR on the 5' RACE reads. The table has 100,000 to 150,000 distinct CDR3 sequences, under 8.5% seen once. The source is a man aged 18 to 29 who received the YFV17D yellow fever vaccine. The chain joins TRBV10-3 to TRBJ1-3; D gene uncertain. The material sequenced was CD4+ T cells sorted from PBMCs, taken around 10 days after the first yellow fever vaccination. CDR3 residues: CAISEGRSGNTIYF. In DNA form, the CDR3 reads TGTGCCATCAGTGAGGGCCGCTCTGGAAACACCATATATTTT.